This T cell receptor beta chain derives from a study of cytomegalovirus exposure and HLA in healthy donors. The CDR3 has 15 amino acids. Germline trimming cut 5 bases from V and 8 bases from J; bases unmatched to any gene: 8. Germline-derived CDR1 and CDR2 are SGHTA and FQGNSA. General study points: One later analysis, an examination of the approximately 120 validation repertoires, found that first-cohort TCR clusters tended to co-occur in them. Cytomegalovirus status was reportedly diagnosed by the classifier with high sensitivity and specificity.

Data came from immunoSEQ multiplex PCR; TCRdb stores just in-frame clones and leaves some out. The sample lists tens of thousands of clones, about 93% occurring once. Worth noting for this clone: Antigen specificity is unknown.

The sequence came from a woman younger than 30 in good health and CMV-seropositive. The V call is TRBV7-2, the J call TRBJ1-6; TRBD1 matches 8 bases. The sequencing input was PBMCs. The CDR3 protein is CASSPRTGSYSPLHF. CDR3 nucleotide sequence: TGTGCCAGCAGCCCTCGGACAGGGAGCTATTCACCCCTCCACTTT.